The clone carrying this T cell receptor (gamma chain) was seen only a few times. One base away lies a much larger clone, so this may be a sequencing read error. Other DNA sequences within the sample encode an identical CDR3. This sample is drawn from a study of gamma-delta chains in newborns, infants, children. Study overall: Microbial exposure reportedly drives polyclonal innate γδ T cell expansion after birth.

TCRdb re-called the reads via CATT. The sample includes 900 to 1,300 gamma-chain clones, roughly 1.9% of them seen just once. The germline V gene has CDR1 EGSTGY and CDR2 YDSYTSSV. The CDR3 runs 14 residues. The trim removed 0 bases at V and 7 bases at J, leaving 9 bases unmatched. The sequence derives from a child who was a newborn, infant or young child, either healthy, febrile or measles-vaccinated (not recorded which). This chain joins TRGV4 and TRGJ1 or TRGJ2. The sample consisted of blood. The CDR3 protein is CATWDGPGYYKKLF. For the CDR3, the DNA is TGTGCCACCTGGGATGGGCCCGGATACTATAAGAAACTCTTT.